A single sample is the source of the 28 T cell receptor beta chains below, sequenced in a study of OX40 agonist ivuxolimab in advanced cancers. The data were produced by immunoSEQ multiplex PCR, yet TCRdb's version contains in-frame clones alone and is incomplete. The profile shows 44,000 or so clones, 88% of them singletons. The material sequenced was CD4+ or CD8+ T cells sorted from blood, taken in a trial of the OX40 agonist ivuxolimab. Receptors originate from an adult with an advanced solid tumor such as melanoma, head and neck, liver or kidney cancer.

The chain recombines TRBV28 with TRBJ2-7, with TRBD2 matching 12 bases. Germline V gene lookup returns CDR1 MDHEN and CDR2 SYDVKM. V gave up 5 bases and J gave up 2 bases; unmatched junction bases: 4. The CDR3 is 15 amino acids. CDR3 sequence: CASSVRLAGAYEQYF. The CDR3 nucleotides are TGTGCCAGCAGTGTAAGACTAGCGGGGGCCTACGAGCAGTACTTC.

In its sample, this clone ranks as medium-sized. J is TRBJ1-3 and V is TRBV7-2; D is ambiguous. V lost 5 bases to trimming and J lost 2 bases, with 16 bases between them. In germline, CDR1 is SGHTA, CDR2 FQGNSA. The CDR3 contains 16 residues. The CDR3 bases are TGTGCCAGCAGCCCCCTAAATGAGGGAGCTGGAAACACCATATATTTT. Translated: CASSPLNEGAGNTIYF.

This chain links TRBV19 with TRBJ2-1, with 9 bases aligning to TRBD2. The J segment lost 4 bases and the V segment lost 2 bases, leaving 3 bases of the junction unmatched. CDR3 length: 15 residues. CDR1 LNHDA and CDR2 SQIVND come from the germline V gene (reference sequence). The CDR3 bases are TGTGCCAGTAGTATATCGACTAGCGGATACAATGAGCAGTTCTTC. Residues: CASSISTSGYNEQFF. Looking up the rest from reference TRBV19 and TRBJ2-1 gives the full variable domain: DGGITQSPKYLFRKEGQNVTLSCEQNLNHDAMYWYRQDPGQGLRLIYYSQIVNDFQKGDIAEGYSVSREKKESFPLTVTSAQKNPTAFYLCASSISTSGYNEQFFGPGTRLTVL.

The V and J genes are TRBV6-6 and TRBJ2-3; D remains ambiguous. With 0 bases removed from V and 5 bases from J, the gap between germline ends came to 12 bases. CDR3 length equals 15 residues. Germline loops: CDR1 MNHNY, CDR2 SVGAGI (reference sequence). DNA for the CDR3: TGTGCCAGCAGTTACTCGGCGTCTAGGATAGATACGCAGTATTTT. Protein product: CASSYSASRIDTQYF.

The chain combines TRBV6-5 with TRBJ1-5; 8 bases are shared with TRBD1. The CDR3 has 14 residues. Germline CDR1 MNHEY, CDR2 SVGAGI. After removal of 6 bases from V and 1 base from J, the junction contained 2 bases not matched to a gene. This CDR3 is CASRRTGSNQPQHF. The CDR3 coding sequence is TGTGCCAGCAGGCGGACAGGGAGCAATCAGCCCCAGCATTTT.

Written as DNA, the CDR3 is TGTGCCATCAGTGAGGCGGAGGTCAGGGGAGACTATGGCTACACCTTC. Its protein product is CAISEAEVRGDYGYTF. The chain employs TRBV10-3 and TRBJ1-2; possibly TRBD1 for D (6 bases). Per the germline V gene, CDR1 is ENHRY and CDR2 is SYGVKD. Trimming shortened V by 2 bases and J by 3 bases, and 16 bases separated the two germline ends. CDR3 length equals 16 residues.

In DNA, the CDR3 is TGTGCCAGCTCAGAAATCGTCGATCAGCCCCAGCATTTT. It codes for CASSEIVDQPQHF. V usage is TRBV18 and J usage is TRBJ1-5, with no clear D. Per germline, CDR1 KGHSH and CDR2 LQKENI. The CDR3 is 13 amino acids. The germline V and J ends were trimmed by 5 bases and 5 bases, with 10 bases remaining between them.

The chain is built from TRBV11-2 and TRBJ2-7; perhaps TRBD1 as D (5 bases). From germline, CDR1 is SGHAT and CDR2 FQNNGV. Trimming left V 0 bases short and J 2 bases short, with 8 bases between. The CDR3 runs to 14 residues. The CDR3 reads CASSLDDRTYEQYF. The DNA for the CDR3 is TGTGCCAGCAGCTTAGATGACAGAACCTACGAGCAGTACTTC.

This rearrangement joins TRBV29-1 to TRBJ2-2, with D perhaps given as TRBD1 or TRBD2 (5 bases each). Deletions cut 5 bases from V and 6 bases from J, with 13 bases between. CDR3 size: 13 residues. Germline assignment: CDR1 SQVTM and CDR2 ANQGSEA. CDR3 region: CSVRHGGPGELFF. The CDR3, as DNA: TGCAGCGTTAGGCATGGGGGTCCCGGGGAGCTGTTTTTT.

J is TRBJ2-7 and V is TRBV20-1; unclear D gene. In germline, CDR1 is DFQATT, CDR2 SNEGSKA (reference sequence). This CDR3 spans 10 amino acids. Trimming cost V 3 bases and J 3 bases, with 3 bases left between them. The CDR3 protein is CSASGYEQYF. CDR3 DNA sequence: TGCAGTGCTAGTGGCTACGAGCAGTACTTC.

The chain is built from TRBV6-4 and TRBJ1-2; 7 nucleotides align to TRBD1. Germline V CDR1 and CDR2: MRHNA, SNTAGT. Unmatched junction bases numbered 10, after V lost 4 bases and J lost 8 bases. There are 14 residues in the CDR3. CDR3 region: CASSANQGVEGYTF. The CDR3, as DNA: TGTGCCAGCAGTGCAAACCAGGGGGTAGAAGGCTACACCTTC.

This clone was detected once. The rearrangement uses TRBV6-1 and TRBJ1-1, with 7 nucleotides matching TRBD1. The CDR3 contains 14 residues. The germline V gene has CDR1 MNHNS and CDR2 SASEGT. Losses at the gene ends were 6 bases for V and 3 bases for J; bases not matched to a gene: 7. CDR3 region: CASSYGTDYTEAFF. CDR3 DNA sequence: TGTGCCAGCAGCTACGGGACAGACTACACTGAAGCTTTCTTT.

The chain employs TRBV9 and TRBJ2-7, with D uncertain. This CDR3 spans 15 amino acids. The V end lost 0 bases, the J end lost 4 bases, and 14 bases lay between the germline ends. Germline CDR1 is SGDLS and CDR2 is YYNGEE. The CDR3 region is CASSVGGSSSYEQYF. CDR3 nucleotide sequence: TGTGCCAGCAGCGTAGGTGGCAGCAGCTCGTACGAGCAGTACTTC.

The chain couples TRBV18 to TRBJ1-1; D is undetermined. The germline V and J ends were trimmed by 2 bases and 7 bases, with 17 bases remaining between them. The CDR3 is 15 amino acids. Germline V gene data show CDR1 as KGHSH and CDR2 as LQKENI. The CDR3 DNA reads as TGTGCCAGCTCACCATCTTCAATGCCGGGTGGTGAAGCTTTCTTT. As protein: CASSPSSMPGGEAFF.

This clone showed up just once. The chain couples TRBV5-6 to TRBJ2-1; unclear D gene. V dropped 0 bases and J dropped 3 bases, with 13 bases sitting between them. Germline CDR1 is SGHDT and CDR2 is YYEEEE. The CDR3 extends over 16 amino acids. CDR3: CASSLEIGQIYNEQFF. The CDR3 coding sequence is TGTGCCAGCAGCTTGGAGATAGGGCAGATCTACAATGAGCAGTTCTTC.

The chain combines TRBV19 with TRBJ2-1; TRBD2 might be the D (5 bases). Germline CDR1 and CDR2: LNHDA and SQIVND (reference sequence). V was trimmed by 10 bases and J by 0 bases, leaving 13 bases between them. CDR3 size: 14 residues. The CDR3 DNA sequence: TGTGCCACCCGAGCGGTGGGCTCCTACAATGAGCAGTTCTTC. This codes for CATRAVGSYNEQFF. Drawing the rest from reference TRBV19 and TRBJ2-1, the complete variable domain is DGGITQSPKYLFRKEGQNVTLSCEQNLNHDAMYWYRQDPGQGLRLIYYSQIVNDFQKGDIAEGYSVSREKKESFPLTVTSAQKNPTAFYLCATRAVGSYNEQFFGPGTRLTVL.

The rearrangement joins TRBV19 to TRBJ1-1; D call uncertain. The germline V gene has CDR1 LNHDA and CDR2 SQIVND (reference sequence). The CDR3 loop spans 13 amino acids. V was clipped by 3 bases and J by 1 base, with 6 bases between them. The CDR3 DNA reads as TGTGCCAGTAGTATGTGGCAGAACACTGAAGCTTTCTTT. This codes for CASSMWQNTEAFF.

The chain recombines TRBV28 with TRBJ2-7, with a possible D match to TRBD2 (5 bases). This CDR3 is built from 14 residues. Trimming pared 5 bases from V and 5 bases from J, leaving 16 bases between. Germline V lookup: CDR1 MDHEN, CDR2 SYDVKM. The CDR3 region is CASSSGGSRNEQYF. In DNA, the CDR3 is TGTGCCAGCAGTAGCGGCGGAAGCCGGAACGAGCAGTACTTC.

The chain combines TRBV28 with TRBJ2-7; D is undetermined. V shed 1 base and J shed 3 bases, with 7 bases lying between them. The germline V gene encodes CDR1 MDHEN and CDR2 SYDVKM. CDR3 length: 13 amino acids. The CDR3 protein is CASSLSGHYEQYF. The CDR3 coding sequence is TGTGCCAGCAGTTTATCTGGGCACTACGAGCAGTACTTC.

The CDR3: CASSYEDSPYSPLHF. The CDR3 DNA follows: TGTGCCAGCAGTTACGAAGACAGTCCCTATTCACCCCTCCACTTT. J is TRBJ1-6 and V is TRBV6-6, with D possibly being TRBD1 (5 bases). The CDR3 contains 15 residues. Trimming cost V 2 bases and J 8 bases, with 13 bases left between them. Germline V gene sequence: CDR1 MNHNY, CDR2 SVGAGI (reference sequence).

The chain combines TRBV9 with TRBJ2-2, with TRBD1 matching over 7 bases. This CDR3 has 16 amino acids. Germline V gene lookup returns CDR1 SGDLS and CDR2 YYNGEE. V was clipped by 0 bases and J by 0 bases; unmatched bases: 2. The CDR3 DNA reads as TGTGCCAGCAGCGTAGTCGGGACAGCGAACACCGGGGAGCTGTTTTTT. As protein: CASSVVGTANTGELFF.

This clone was counted a few times. This chain connects TRBV7-9 to TRBJ2-7; D is unclear. From germline, CDR1 is SEHNR and CDR2 FQNEAQ (reference sequence). The germline V and J ends were trimmed by 4 bases and 3 bases, with 4 bases remaining between them. CDR3 length equals 11 residues. This CDR3 reads CASSYNYEQYF. The CDR3 DNA is TGTGCCAGCAGCTACAACTACGAGCAGTACTTC. The full variable domain, completed using reference TRBV7-9 and TRBJ2-7, is DTGVSQNPRHKITKRGQNVTFRCDPISEHNRLYWYRQTLGQGPEFLTYFQNEAQLEKSRLLSDRFSAERPKGSFSTLEIQRTEQGDSAMYLCASSYNYEQYFGPGTRLTVT.

The CDR3 loop reads CASTQRTGETQYF. CDR3 in DNA: TGTGCCAGCACTCAGAGGACGGGAGAGACCCAGTACTTC. The chain is built from TRBV7-9 and TRBJ2-5; the D is unclear. The CDR3 is 13 residues long. The V end lost 7 bases, the J end lost 4 bases, and 13 bases lay between the germline ends. Germline CDR1 reads SEHNR; CDR2 reads FQNEAQ (reference sequence).

The chain combines TRBV19 with TRBJ2-3; 8 bases agree with TRBD1. The CDR3 runs to 14 residues. Germline CDR1 LNHDA, CDR2 SQIVND (reference sequence). The V and J ends lost 2 bases and 3 bases, in that order; junction bases with no gene match: 1. CDR3 loop: CASSIQGATDTQYF. The CDR3 nucleotides read TGTGCCAGTAGTATACAGGGGGCGACAGATACGCAGTATTTT.

V is TRBV6-1 and J is TRBJ2-5, with D unresolved. The CDR3 totals 15 residues. Trimming stripped 7 bases from V and 1 base from J, with 16 bases between. CDR1 and CDR2 (germline): MNHNS, SASEGT. The CDR3 DNA follows: TGTGCCAGCAAGCCCTCCGGCGGAGCCCAAGAGACCCAGTACTTC. This encodes CASKPSGGAQETQYF.

The chain has TRBV6-1 and TRBJ1-4; D unclear. V shed 4 bases and J shed 0 bases, with 15 bases lying between them. CDR1 and CDR2 from the germline V gene are MNHNS and SASEGT. CDR3 length: 17 residues. The CDR3 DNA is TGTGCCAGCAGTGGATCGGCGGTGGGGACAACTAATGAAAAACTGTTTTTT. Translated, it gives CASSGSAVGTTNEKLFF.

This CDR3 is CASSSYSGTSYF. The CDR3 coding sequence is TGTGCCAGCAGCTCGTATTCAGGGACCTCGTACTTC. This chain links TRBV7-2 with TRBJ2-7; perhaps D is TRBD1 or TRBD2 (5 bases each). CDR1 is SGHTA, CDR2 FQGNSA, per germline. The CDR3 is 12 residues long. V lost 4 bases to trimming and J lost 12 bases, with 16 bases between them.

The chain is built from TRBV5-1 and TRBJ2-1; 11 bases align to TRBD2. CDR3 size: 15 residues. Trimming cost V 5 bases and J 5 bases; bases outside gene matches: 6. Germline-derived CDR1 and CDR2 are SGHRS and YFSETQ. The CDR3 spells CASRPKTSGNNEQFF. The CDR3 nucleotides are TGCGCCAGCAGACCAAAGACTAGCGGGAACAATGAGCAGTTCTTC.